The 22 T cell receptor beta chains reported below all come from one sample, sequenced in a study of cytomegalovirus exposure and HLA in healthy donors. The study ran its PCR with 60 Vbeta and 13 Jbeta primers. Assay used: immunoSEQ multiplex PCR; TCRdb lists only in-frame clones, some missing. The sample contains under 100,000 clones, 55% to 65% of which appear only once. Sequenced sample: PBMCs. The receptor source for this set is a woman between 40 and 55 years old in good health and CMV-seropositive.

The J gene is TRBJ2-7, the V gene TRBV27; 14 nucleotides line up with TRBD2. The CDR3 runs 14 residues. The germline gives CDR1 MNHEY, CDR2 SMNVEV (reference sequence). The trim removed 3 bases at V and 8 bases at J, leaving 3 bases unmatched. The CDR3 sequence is CASSLGLAGVKQYF. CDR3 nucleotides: TGTGCCAGCAGTTTGGGACTAGCGGGAGTTAAGCAGTACTTC.

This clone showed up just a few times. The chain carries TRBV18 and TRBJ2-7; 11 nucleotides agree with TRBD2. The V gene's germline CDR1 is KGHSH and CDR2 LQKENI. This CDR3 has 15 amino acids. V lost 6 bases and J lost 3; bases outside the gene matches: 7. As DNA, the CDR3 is TGTGCCAGCTCGCCGGTAGCGGGAGGGATCTACGAGCAGTACTTC. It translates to CASSPVAGGIYEQYF. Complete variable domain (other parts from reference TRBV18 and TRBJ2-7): NAGVMQNPRHLVRRRGQEARLRCSPMKGHSHVYWYRQLPEEGLKFMVYLQKENIIDESGMPKERFSAEFPKEGPSILRIQQVVRGDSAAYFCASSPVAGGIYEQYFGPGTRLTVT.

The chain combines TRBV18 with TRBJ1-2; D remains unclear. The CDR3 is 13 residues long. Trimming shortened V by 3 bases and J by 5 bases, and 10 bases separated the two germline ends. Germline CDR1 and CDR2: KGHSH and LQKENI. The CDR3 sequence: CASSPADSYGYTF. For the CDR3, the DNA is TGTGCCAGCTCACCGGCGGACTCTTATGGCTACACCTTC.

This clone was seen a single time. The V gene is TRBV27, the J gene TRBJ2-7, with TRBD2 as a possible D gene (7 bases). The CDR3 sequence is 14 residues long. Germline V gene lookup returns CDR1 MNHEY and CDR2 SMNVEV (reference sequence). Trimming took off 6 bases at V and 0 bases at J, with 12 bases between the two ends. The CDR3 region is CASSPRGGSYEQYF. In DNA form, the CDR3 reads TGTGCCAGCAGCCCAAGGGGGGGCTCCTACGAGCAGTACTTC.

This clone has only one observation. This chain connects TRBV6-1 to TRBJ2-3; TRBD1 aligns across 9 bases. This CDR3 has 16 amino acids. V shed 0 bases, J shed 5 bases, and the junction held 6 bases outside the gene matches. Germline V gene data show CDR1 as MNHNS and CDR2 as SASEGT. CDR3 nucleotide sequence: TGTGCCAGCAGTGAAGCGGGTACAGGGGGCAGAGATACGCAGTATTTT. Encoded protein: CASSEAGTGGRDTQYF.

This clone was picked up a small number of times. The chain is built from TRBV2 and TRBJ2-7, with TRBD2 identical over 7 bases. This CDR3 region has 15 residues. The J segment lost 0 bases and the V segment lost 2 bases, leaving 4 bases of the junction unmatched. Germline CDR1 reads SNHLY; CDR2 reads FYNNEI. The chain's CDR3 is CASSETGGLSYEQYF. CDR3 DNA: TGTGCCAGCAGTGAAACGGGGGGACTCTCCTACGAGCAGTACTTC.

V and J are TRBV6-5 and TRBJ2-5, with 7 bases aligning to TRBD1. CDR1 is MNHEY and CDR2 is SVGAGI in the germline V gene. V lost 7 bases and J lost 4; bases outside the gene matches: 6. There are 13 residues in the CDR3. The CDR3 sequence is CASMMAGGETQYF. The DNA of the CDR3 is TGTGCCAGCATGATGGCAGGGGGAGAGACCCAGTACTTC.

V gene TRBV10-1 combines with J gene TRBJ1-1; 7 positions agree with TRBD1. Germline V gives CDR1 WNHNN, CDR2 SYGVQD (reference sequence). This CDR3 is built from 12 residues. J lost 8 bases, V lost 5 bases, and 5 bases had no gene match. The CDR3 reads CASSRGGQEAFF. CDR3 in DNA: TGCGCCAGCAGTCGGGGGGGACAGGAAGCTTTCTTT.

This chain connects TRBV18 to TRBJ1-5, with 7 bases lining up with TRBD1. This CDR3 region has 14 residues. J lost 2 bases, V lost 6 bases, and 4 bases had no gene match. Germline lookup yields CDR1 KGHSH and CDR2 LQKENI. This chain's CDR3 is CASSPRGGNQPQHF. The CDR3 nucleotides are TGTGCCAGCTCGCCCAGGGGGGGCAATCAGCCCCAGCATTTT.

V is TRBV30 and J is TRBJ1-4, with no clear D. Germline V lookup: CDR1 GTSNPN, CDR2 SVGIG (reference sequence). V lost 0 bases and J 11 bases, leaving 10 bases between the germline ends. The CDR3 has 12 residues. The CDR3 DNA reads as TGTGCCTGGAGTGTAGGTGGGAGGAAACTGTTTTTT. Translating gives CAWSVGGRKLFF.

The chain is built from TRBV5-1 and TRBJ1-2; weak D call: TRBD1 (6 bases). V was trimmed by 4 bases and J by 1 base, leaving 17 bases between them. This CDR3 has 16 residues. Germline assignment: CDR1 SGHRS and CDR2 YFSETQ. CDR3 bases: TGCGCCAGCAGCCCCCTTGGTAAGGACAGTAACTATGGCTACACCTTC. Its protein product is CASSPLGKDSNYGYTF.

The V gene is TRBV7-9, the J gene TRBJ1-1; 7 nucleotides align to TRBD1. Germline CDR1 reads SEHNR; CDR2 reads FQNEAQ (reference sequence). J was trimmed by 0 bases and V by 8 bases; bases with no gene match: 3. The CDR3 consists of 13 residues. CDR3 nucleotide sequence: TGTGCCAGCTGGGACAGTATGAACACTGAAGCTTTCTTT. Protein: CASWDSMNTEAFF.

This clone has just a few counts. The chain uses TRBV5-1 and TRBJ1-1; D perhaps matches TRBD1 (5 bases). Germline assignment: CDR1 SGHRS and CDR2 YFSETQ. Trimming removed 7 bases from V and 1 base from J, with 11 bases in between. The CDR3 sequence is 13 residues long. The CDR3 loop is CASFDSSNTEAFF. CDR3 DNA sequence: TGCGCCAGCTTTGACAGTTCGAACACTGAAGCTTTCTTT.

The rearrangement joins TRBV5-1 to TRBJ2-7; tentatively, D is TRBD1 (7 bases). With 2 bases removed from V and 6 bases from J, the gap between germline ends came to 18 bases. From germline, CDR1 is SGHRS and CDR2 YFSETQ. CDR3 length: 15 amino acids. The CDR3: CASSFGGGGQSEQYF. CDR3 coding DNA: TGCGCCAGCAGCTTCGGAGGGGGCGGGCAGTCCGAGCAGTACTTC.

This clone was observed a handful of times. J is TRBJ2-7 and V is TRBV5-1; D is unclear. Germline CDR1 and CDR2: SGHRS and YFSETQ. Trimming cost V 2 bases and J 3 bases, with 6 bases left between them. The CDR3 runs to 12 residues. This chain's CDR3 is CASSLSGYEQYF. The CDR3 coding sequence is TGCGCCAGCAGCTTATCCGGCTACGAGCAGTACTTC.

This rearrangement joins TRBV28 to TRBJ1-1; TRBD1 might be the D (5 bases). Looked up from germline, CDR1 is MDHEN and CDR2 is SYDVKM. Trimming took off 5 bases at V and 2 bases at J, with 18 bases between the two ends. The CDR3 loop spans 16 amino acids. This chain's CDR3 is CASSRQSVGVNTEAFF. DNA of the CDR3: TGTGCCAGCAGTCGTCAGAGTGTAGGGGTTAACACTGAAGCTTTCTTT.

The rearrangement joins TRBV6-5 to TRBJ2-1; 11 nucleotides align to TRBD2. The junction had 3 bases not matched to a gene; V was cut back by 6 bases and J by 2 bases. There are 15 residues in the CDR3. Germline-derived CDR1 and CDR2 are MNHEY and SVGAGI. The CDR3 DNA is TGTGCCAGCAGACTTAGCGGGAGGGCCTACAATGAGCAGTTCTTC. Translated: CASRLSGRAYNEQFF.

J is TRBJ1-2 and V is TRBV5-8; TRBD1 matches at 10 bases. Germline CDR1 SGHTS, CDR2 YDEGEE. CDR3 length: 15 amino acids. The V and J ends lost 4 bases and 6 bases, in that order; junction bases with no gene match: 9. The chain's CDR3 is CASSGRTGGRDGYTF. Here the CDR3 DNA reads TGTGCCAGCAGCGGGCGGACAGGGGGGAGAGATGGCTACACCTTC.

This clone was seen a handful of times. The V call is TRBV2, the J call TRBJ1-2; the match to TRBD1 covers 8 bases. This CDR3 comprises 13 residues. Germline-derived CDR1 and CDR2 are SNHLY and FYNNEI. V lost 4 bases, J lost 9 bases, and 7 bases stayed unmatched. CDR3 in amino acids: CASSGQGADRYTF. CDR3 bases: TGTGCCAGCAGTGGGCAGGGGGCCGATCGCTACACCTTC. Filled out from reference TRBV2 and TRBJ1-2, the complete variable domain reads EPEVTQTPSHQVTQMGQEVILRCVPISNHLYFYWYRQILGQKVEFLVSFYNNEISEKSEIFDDQFSVERPDGSNFTLKIRSTKLEDSAMYFCASSGQGADRYTFGSGTRLTVV.

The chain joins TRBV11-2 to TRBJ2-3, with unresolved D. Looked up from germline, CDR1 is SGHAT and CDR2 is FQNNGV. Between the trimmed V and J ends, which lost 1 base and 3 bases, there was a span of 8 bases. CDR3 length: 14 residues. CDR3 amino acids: CASSLGAWTDTQYF. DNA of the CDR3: TGTGCCAGCAGCTTAGGGGCGTGGACAGATACGCAGTATTTT.

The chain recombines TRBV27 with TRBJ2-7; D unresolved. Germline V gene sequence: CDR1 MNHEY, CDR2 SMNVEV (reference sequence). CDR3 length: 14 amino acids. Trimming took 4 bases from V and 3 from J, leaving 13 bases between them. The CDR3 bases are TGTGCCAGCAGTTCGCTTACGCGATACTACGAGCAGTACTTC. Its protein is CASSSLTRYYEQYF.

Here the CDR3 reads CASSPRQGSTEAFF. The CDR3 DNA reads TGTGCCAGCAGTCCCCGACAGGGAAGCACTGAAGCTTTCTTT. J is TRBJ1-1 and V is TRBV6-5; 7 bases align to TRBD1. Losses at the gene ends were 5 bases for V and 4 bases for J; bases not matched to a gene: 7. CDR3 length equals 14 residues. Germline V lookup: CDR1 MNHEY, CDR2 SVGAGI.